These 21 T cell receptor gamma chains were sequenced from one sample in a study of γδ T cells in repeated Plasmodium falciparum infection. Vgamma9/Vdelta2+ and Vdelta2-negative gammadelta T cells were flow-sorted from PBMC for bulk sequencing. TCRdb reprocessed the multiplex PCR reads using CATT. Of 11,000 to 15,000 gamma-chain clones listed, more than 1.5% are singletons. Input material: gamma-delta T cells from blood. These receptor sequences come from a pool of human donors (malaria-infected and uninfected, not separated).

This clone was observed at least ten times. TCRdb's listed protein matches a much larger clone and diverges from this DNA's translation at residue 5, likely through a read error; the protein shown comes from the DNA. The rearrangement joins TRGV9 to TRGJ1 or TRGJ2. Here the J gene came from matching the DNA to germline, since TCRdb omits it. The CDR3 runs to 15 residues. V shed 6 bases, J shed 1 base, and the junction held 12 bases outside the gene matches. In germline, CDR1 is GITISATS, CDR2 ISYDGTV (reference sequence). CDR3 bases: TGTGCCTTGTGGAAGGCTCATCCTAATTATTATAAGAAACTCTTT. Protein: CALWKAHPNYYKKLF.

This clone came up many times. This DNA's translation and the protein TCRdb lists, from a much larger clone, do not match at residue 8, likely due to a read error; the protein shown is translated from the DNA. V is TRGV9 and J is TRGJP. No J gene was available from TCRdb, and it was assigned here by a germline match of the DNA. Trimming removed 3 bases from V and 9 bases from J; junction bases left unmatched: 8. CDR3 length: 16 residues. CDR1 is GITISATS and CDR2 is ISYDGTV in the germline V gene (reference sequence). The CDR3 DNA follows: TGTGCCTTGTGGGAGCTCCGGGGGTTGGGCAAAAAAATCAAGGTATTT. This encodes CALWELRGLGKKIKVF.

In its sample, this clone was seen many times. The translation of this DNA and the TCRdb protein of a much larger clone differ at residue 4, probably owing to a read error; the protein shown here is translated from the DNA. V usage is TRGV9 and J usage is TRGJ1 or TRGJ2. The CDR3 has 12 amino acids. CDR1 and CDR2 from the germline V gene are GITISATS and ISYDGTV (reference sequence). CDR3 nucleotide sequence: TGTGCCTTGCGGGAGGTGCAAACTTCGGAACTCTTT. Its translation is CALREVQTSELF.

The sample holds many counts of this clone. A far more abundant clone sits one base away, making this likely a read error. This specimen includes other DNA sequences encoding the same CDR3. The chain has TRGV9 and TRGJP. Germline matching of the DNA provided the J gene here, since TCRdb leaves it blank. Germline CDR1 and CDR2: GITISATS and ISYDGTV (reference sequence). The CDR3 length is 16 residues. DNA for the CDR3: TGTGCCTTGTGGGAAACGGAGGAGTTGGGCAAGAAAATCAAGGTATTT. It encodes CALWETEELGKKIKVF.

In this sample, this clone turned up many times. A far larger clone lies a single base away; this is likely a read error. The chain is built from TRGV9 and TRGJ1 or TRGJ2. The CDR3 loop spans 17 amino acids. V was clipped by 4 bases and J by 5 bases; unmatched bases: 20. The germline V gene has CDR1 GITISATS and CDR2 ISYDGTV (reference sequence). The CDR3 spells CALWDPTRKGVNYKKLF. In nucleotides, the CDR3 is TGTGCCTTGTGGGACCCCACCCGAAAGGGTGTAAATTATAAGAAACTCTTT.

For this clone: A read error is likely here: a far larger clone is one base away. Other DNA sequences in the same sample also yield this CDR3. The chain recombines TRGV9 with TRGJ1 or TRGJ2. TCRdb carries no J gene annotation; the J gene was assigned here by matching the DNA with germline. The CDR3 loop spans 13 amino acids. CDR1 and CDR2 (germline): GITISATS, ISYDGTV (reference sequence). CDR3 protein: CALCPRPYYKKLF. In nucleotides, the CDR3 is TGTGCCTTGTGCCCTAGACCTTATTACAAGAAACTCTTT.

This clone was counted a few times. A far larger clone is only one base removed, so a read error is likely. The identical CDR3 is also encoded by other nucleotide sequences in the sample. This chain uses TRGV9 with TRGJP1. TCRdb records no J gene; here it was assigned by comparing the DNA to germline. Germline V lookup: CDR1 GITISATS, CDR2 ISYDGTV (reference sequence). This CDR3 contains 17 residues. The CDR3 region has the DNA TGTGCCCTGTGGATCAAATTCCCTCATACCACTGGTTGGTTCAAGATATTT. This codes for CALWIKFPHTTGWFKIF.

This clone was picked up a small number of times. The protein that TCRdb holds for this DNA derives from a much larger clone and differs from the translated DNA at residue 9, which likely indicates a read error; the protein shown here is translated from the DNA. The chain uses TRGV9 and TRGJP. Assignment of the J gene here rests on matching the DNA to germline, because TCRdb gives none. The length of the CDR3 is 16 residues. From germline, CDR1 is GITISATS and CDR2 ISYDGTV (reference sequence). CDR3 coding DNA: TGTGCCTTGTGGGAGCCCTCTGAGTCGGGCAAAAAAATCAAGGTATTT. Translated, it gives CALWEPSESGKKIKVF.

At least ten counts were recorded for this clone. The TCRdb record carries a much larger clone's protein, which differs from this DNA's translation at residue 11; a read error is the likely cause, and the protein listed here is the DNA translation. Here the CDR3 reads CATWDGVLNYDKKLF. The CDR3 DNA is TGTGCCACCTGGGACGGTGTTCTGAATTATGATAAGAAACTCTTT. The chain couples TRGV2 to TRGJ1 or TRGJ2. The J gene was not available in TCRdb and was assigned here by matching the DNA to germline segments. This CDR3 is 15 amino acids long. Germline V lookup: CDR1 EGSNGY, CDR2 YDSYNSKV.

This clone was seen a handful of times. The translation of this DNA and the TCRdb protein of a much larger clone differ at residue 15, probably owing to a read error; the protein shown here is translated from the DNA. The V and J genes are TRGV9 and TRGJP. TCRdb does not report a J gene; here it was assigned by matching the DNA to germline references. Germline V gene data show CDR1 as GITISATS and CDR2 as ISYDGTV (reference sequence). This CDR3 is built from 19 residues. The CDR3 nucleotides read TGTGCCTTGTGGGAGGGAACCAAATTACAAGAGTTGGGCAAAAGAATCAAGGTATTT. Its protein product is CALWEGTKLQELGKRIKVF.

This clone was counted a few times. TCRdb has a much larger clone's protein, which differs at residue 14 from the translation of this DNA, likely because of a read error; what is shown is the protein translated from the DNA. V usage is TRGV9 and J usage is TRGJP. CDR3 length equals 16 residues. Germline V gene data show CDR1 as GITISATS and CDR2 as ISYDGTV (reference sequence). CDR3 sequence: CALWEDNELGKKIEVF. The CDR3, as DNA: TGTGCCTTGTGGGAGGACAACGAGTTGGGCAAAAAAATCGAGGTATTT.

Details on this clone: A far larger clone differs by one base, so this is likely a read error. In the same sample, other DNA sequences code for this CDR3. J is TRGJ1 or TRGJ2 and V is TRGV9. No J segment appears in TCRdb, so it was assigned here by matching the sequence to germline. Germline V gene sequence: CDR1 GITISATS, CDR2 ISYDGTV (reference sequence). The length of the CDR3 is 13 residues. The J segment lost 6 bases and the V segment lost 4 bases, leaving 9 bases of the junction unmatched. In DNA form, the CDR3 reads TGTGCCTTGTGGGACCTGTGGGGTTATAAGAAACTCTTT. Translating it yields CALWDLWGYKKLF.

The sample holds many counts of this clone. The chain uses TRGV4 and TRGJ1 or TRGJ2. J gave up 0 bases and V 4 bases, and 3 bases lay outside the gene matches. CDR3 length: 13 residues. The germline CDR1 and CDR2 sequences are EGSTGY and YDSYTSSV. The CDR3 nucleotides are TGTGCCACCTGGGAGGGGAATTATTATAAGAAACTCTTT. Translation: CATWEGNYYKKLF.

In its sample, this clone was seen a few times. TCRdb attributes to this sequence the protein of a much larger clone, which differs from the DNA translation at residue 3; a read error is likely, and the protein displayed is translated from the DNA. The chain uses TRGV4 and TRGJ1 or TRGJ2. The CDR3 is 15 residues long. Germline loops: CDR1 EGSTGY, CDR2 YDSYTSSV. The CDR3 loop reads CAIWDGKGTYYKKLF. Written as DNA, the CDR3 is TGTGCCATCTGGGATGGCAAGGGAACTTATTATAAGAAACTCTTT.

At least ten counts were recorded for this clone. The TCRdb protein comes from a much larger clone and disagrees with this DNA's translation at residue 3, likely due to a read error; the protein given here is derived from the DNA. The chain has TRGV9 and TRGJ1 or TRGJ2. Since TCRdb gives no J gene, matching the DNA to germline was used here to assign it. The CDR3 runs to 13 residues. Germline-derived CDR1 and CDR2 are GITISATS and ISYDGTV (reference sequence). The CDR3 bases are TGTGCCTCGTGGGAGTTTAGGCGACTTAAGAAACTCTTT. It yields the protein CASWEFRRLKKLF.

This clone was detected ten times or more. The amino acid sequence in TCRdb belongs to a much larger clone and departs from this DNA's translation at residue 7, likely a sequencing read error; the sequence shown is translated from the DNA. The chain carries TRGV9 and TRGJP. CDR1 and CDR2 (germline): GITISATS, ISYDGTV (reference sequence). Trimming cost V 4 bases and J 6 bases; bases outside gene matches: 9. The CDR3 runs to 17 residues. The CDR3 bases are TGTGCCTTGTGGGACCAGGCGCGAGAGTTGGGCAAAAAAATCAAGGTATTT. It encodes CALWDQARELGKKIKVF.

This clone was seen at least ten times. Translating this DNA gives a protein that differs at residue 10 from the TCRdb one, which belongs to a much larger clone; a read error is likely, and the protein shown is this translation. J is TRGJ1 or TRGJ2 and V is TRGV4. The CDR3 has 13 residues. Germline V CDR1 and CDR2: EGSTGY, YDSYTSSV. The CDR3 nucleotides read TGTGCCACCTGGGAAAAGAATTATTATATGAAACTCTTT. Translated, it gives CATWEKNYYMKLF.

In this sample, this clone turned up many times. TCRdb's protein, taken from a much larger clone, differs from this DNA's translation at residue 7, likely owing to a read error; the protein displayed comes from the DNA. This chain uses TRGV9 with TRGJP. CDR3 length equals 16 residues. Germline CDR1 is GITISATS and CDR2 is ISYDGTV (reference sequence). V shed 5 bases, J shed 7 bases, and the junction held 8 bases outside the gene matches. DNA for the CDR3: TGTGCCTTGTGGGCCCAAAGTGAGTTGGGCAAAAAAATCAAGGTATTT. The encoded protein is CALWAQSELGKKIKVF.

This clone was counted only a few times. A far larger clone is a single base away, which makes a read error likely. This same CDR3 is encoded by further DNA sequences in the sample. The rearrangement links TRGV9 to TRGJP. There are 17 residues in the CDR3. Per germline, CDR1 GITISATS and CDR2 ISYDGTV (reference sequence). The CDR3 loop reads CALWEVQVGLGKKIKVF. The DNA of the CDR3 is TGTGCCTTGTGGGAGGTGCAAGTTGGGTTGGGCAAAAAAATCAAAGTATTT.

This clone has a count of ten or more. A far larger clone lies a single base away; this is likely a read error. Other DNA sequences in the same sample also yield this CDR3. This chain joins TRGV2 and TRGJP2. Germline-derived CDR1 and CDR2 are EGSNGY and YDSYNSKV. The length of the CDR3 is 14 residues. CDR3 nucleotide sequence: TGTGCCACCTGGGACGAGCGAAGTGATTGGATCAAGACGTTC. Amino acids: CATWDERSDWIKTF.

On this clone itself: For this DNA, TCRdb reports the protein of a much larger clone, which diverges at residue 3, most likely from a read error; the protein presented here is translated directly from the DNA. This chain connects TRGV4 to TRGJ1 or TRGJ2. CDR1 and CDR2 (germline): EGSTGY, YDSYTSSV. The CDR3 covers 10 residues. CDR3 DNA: TGTGCCTCCTGGACCCATTTTGGACTCTTT. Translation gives CASWTHFGLF.